The T cell receptor (beta chain) under discussion was sequenced for a study of blood T cell repertoires in COVID-19. On the study more broadly: Both acute and convalescent COVID-19 samples were obtained from the United States, Italy and Spain. In each case, the material was cDNA or gDNA derived from T cells, B-cell-depleted T cells, or PBMCs.

Germline V gene lookup returns CDR1 MNHEY and CDR2 SVGEGT. The CDR3 runs 19 residues. V was pared by 3 bases and J by 1 base, with 24 bases between. Per the original methods: Nucleated cell counts were estimated from reference gene primer amplification. Produced via immunoSEQ multiplex PCR; TCRdb's table is partial and in-frame only. The V and J calls and clone size are taken from that table; D and trimming were inferred from the DNA. This table holds roughly 190,000 clones, 80% to 90% found once. Specimen: peripheral blood. The source of this sequence is a woman aged 70-85 years with active or convalescent COVID-19. The rearrangement uses TRBV6-2 or TRBV6-3 and TRBJ2-5, with D perhaps matching TRBD1 (6 bases). The CDR3 DNA reads as TGTGCCAGCAGTTATATTGGGGGCTACCCGGTCCCGAGCCAAGAGACCCAGTACTTC. Translating gives CASSYIGGYPVPSQETQYF.